Shown below are 19 T cell receptor beta chains from a single sample sequenced in a study of shared clonotypes between healthy human individuals. Measured with immunoSEQ multiplex PCR; TCRdb has only the in-frame clones, and not every one. The sample contains some 2,100,000 clones, under 97% of which appear only once. What was sequenced was naive CD4+ T cells sorted from blood. Subset noted: CD45RA+ positively selected. All receptors come from a man aged 18-30 years in good health.

Concerning this clone itself: Sequence at one end of the junction differs from germline and may be a read error. This chain joins TRBV7-7 and TRBJ2-5, with 10 bases aligning to TRBD1. CDR1 and CDR2 (germline): SSHAT, FNYEAQ (reference sequence). The CDR3 is made up of 14 amino acids. Here the CDR3 reads CASSLGTGEGPQYF. The CDR3 DNA is TGTGCTAGCAGCTTAGGGACAGGGGAAGGACCCCAGTACTTC.

The chain recombines TRBV6-1 with TRBJ2-7, with TRBD1 identical over 12 bases. Per the germline V gene, CDR1 is MNHNS and CDR2 is SASEGT. Trimming removed 5 bases from V and 7 bases from J; junction bases left unmatched: 6. CDR3 length equals 14 residues. CDR3 coding DNA: TGTGCCAGCAGTCGGGGACAGGGGGCGCAGGAGCAGTACTTC. This encodes CASSRGQGAQEQYF.

The chain is built from TRBV9 and TRBJ2-7; D possibly corresponds to TRBD2 (6 bases). CDR1 and CDR2 from the germline V gene are SGDLS and YYNGEE. CDR3 length equals 15 residues. Trimming stripped 0 bases from V and 0 bases from J, with 10 bases between. The CDR3 spells CASSVEWGDSYEQYF. The CDR3 nucleotides are TGTGCCAGCAGCGTAGAGTGGGGGGACTCCTACGAGCAGTACTTC. Combining the CDR3 with reference TRBV9 and TRBJ2-7 gives the whole variable domain DSGVTQTPKHLITATGQRVTLRCSPRSGDLSVYWYQQSLDQGLQFLIQYYNGEERAKGNILERFSAQQFPDLHSELNLSSLELGDSALYFCASSVEWGDSYEQYFGPGTRLTVT.

The genes are TRBV30 and TRBJ1-2, with D perhaps matching TRBD1 (5 bases). The germline V and J ends were trimmed by 2 bases and 5 bases, with 9 bases remaining between them. Germline CDR1 GTSNPN, CDR2 SVGIG (reference sequence). The CDR3 covers 12 residues. This CDR3 reads CAWSRGEYGYTF. The DNA for the CDR3 is TGTGCCTGGAGTCGAGGGGAATATGGCTACACCTTC. Based on the CDR3 plus reference TRBV30 and TRBJ1-2, the full variable domain is SQTIHQWPATLVQPVGSPLSLECTVEGTSNPNLYWYRQAAGRGLQLLFYSVGIGQISSEVPQNLSASRPQDRQFILSSKKLLLSDSGFYLCAWSRGEYGYTFGSGTRLTVV.

The chain links TRBV18 to TRBJ1-2, with D hard to call. Trimming stripped 2 bases from V and 4 bases from J, with 11 bases between. Germline V gene data show CDR1 as KGHSH and CDR2 as LQKENI. This CDR3 has 14 amino acids. CDR3 DNA: TGTGCCAGCTCACCAACAGAGCAATTCTATGGCTACACCTTC. Protein sequence: CASSPTEQFYGYTF.

J is TRBJ2-7 and V is TRBV11-2; 9 bases match TRBD1. This CDR3 has 15 residues. Germline CDR1 and CDR2: SGHAT and FQNNGV. After removal of 1 base from V and 4 bases from J, the junction contained 5 bases not matched to a gene. Here the CDR3 reads CASSLAPGQGYEQYF. The CDR3, as DNA: TGTGCCAGCAGCTTAGCACCGGGACAGGGATACGAGCAGTACTTC.

The rearrangement joins TRBV9 to TRBJ1-5; 9 positions match TRBD1. CDR3 length: 16 residues. CDR1 is SGDLS and CDR2 is YYNGEE in the germline V gene. V shed 4 bases, J shed 3 bases, and the junction held 8 bases outside the gene matches. In DNA form, the CDR3 reads TGTGCCAGCAGCCCAGGACAGGGGACGGCCAATCAGCCCCAGCATTTT. Protein: CASSPGQGTANQPQHF.

This chain connects TRBV9 to TRBJ2-5; D is perhaps TRBD1 or TRBD2 (5 bases each). With 0 bases removed from V and 5 bases from J, the gap between germline ends came to 29 bases. The CDR3 is 20 residues long. Germline loops: CDR1 SGDLS, CDR2 YYNGEE. The CDR3 region is CASSVALTPGLRKGSETQYF. Written as DNA, the CDR3 is TGTGCCAGCAGCGTAGCTCTCACCCCGGGGCTGAGGAAAGGGTCGGAGACCCAGTACTTC. The full variable domain, with the rest looked up from reference TRBV9 and TRBJ2-5, is DSGVTQTPKHLITATGQRVTLRCSPRSGDLSVYWYQQSLDQGLQFLIQYYNGEERAKGNILERFSAQQFPDLHSELNLSSLELGDSALYFCASSVALTPGLRKGSETQYFGPGTRLLVL.

V gene TRBV25-1 combines with J gene TRBJ1-2; TRBD1 matches at 7 bases. This CDR3 has 12 amino acids. V gave up 8 bases and J gave up 4 bases; unmatched junction bases: 4. The germline V gene encodes CDR1 MGHDK and CDR2 SYGVNS. The CDR3 region is CASSGQLYGYTF. CDR3 nucleotides: TGTGCCAGCTCGGGACAGCTCTATGGCTACACCTTC.

This chain uses TRBV7-9 with TRBJ1-4; tentative D call: TRBD1 (6 bases). The V gene lost 4 bases and the J gene lost 8 bases, with 14 bases spanning the gap. The CDR3 contains 14 residues. Germline CDR1 is SEHNR and CDR2 is FQNEAQ (reference sequence). The CDR3 here is CASSSPGGGEKLFF. The CDR3 DNA sequence: TGTGCCAGCAGCTCCCCCGGGGGCGGGGAAAAACTGTTTTTT.

The chain is built from TRBV6-5 and TRBJ2-2, with a weak D call TRBD2 (6 bases). Looked up from germline, CDR1 is MNHEY and CDR2 is SVGAGI. The CDR3 spans 16 residues. V was pared by 4 bases and J by 0 bases, with 12 bases between. CDR3 protein: CASSSPGLTNTGELFF. As DNA, the CDR3 is TGTGCCAGCAGTTCCCCGGGACTGACGAACACCGGGGAGCTGTTTTTT.

Remarks on this clone: The identical CDR3 is also encoded by other nucleotide sequences in the sample. V usage is TRBV10-3 and J usage is TRBJ2-1, with 8 bases lining up with TRBD1. Germline CDR1 is ENHRY and CDR2 is SYGVKD. V lost 4 bases and J lost 1; bases outside the gene matches: 3. The CDR3 totals 15 residues. In DNA form, the CDR3 reads TGTGCCATCAGTGTTGGACAGGGTTCCTACAATGAGCAGTTCTTC. Its translation is CAISVGQGSYNEQFF.

Note on this clone: In the same sample, other DNA sequences code for this CDR3. This chain uses TRBV7-2 with TRBJ1-1; tentatively, D is TRBD1 (5 bases). Looked up from germline, CDR1 is SGHTA and CDR2 is FQGNSA. The V gene lost 4 bases and the J gene lost 2 bases, with 8 bases spanning the gap. This CDR3 comprises 13 residues. The DNA of the CDR3 is TGTGCCAGCAGCTCGGGACCAAACACTGAAGCTTTCTTT. This gives the protein CASSSGPNTEAFF.

On this clone: This sample also contains other DNA sequences that code for the same CDR3. V is TRBV5-1 and J is TRBJ1-1; 7 bases line up with TRBD1. With V trimmed by 0 bases and J by 8 bases, 1 base remained unmatched. The CDR3 sequence is 12 residues long. Germline V gene sequence: CDR1 SGHRS, CDR2 YFSETQ. The CDR3 DNA reads as TGCGCCAGCAGCTTGGACAGGGGAGAAGCTTTCTTT. As protein: CASSLDRGEAFF.

V usage is TRBV18 and J usage is TRBJ2-5; a possible D gene is TRBD2 (5 bases). This CDR3 comprises 14 residues. Trimming cost V 1 base and J 2 bases, with 8 bases left between them. CDR1 KGHSH and CDR2 LQKENI come from the germline V gene. The CDR3 is CASSPRSEQETQYF. CDR3 sequence (DNA): TGTGCCAGCTCACCACGTAGCGAACAAGAGACCCAGTACTTC. Looking up the rest from reference TRBV18 and TRBJ2-5 gives the full variable domain: NAGVMQNPRHLVRRRGQEARLRCSPMKGHSHVYWYRQLPEEGLKFMVYLQKENIIDESGMPKERFSAEFPKEGPSILRIQQVVRGDSAAYFCASSPRSEQETQYFGPGTRLLVL.

In the case of this clone: The sample contains more than one DNA sequence encoding this CDR3. The rearrangement joins TRBV2 to TRBJ1-5, with a tentative D call TRBD1 (5 bases). Deletions cut 4 bases from V and 5 bases from J, with 9 bases between. This CDR3 contains 13 residues. Germline assignment: CDR1 SNHLY and CDR2 FYNNEI. CDR3 coding DNA: TGTGCCAGCAGTGGACAGCCAGATCAGCCCCAGCATTTT. Residues: CASSGQPDQPQHF. The variable domain in full, with the rest retrieved from reference TRBV2 and TRBJ1-5, is EPEVTQTPSHQVTQMGQEVILRCVPISNHLYFYWYRQILGQKVEFLVSFYNNEISEKSEIFDDQFSVERPDGSNFTLKIRSTKLEDSAMYFCASSGQPDQPQHFGDGTRLSIL.

The V gene is TRBV18, the J gene TRBJ2-7; D is possibly TRBD1 (6 bases). The germline V gene has CDR1 KGHSH and CDR2 LQKENI. CDR3 length: 14 residues. Trimming left V 3 bases short and J 1 base short, with 10 bases between. Here the CDR3 reads CASSPQGQSYEQYF. CDR3 DNA: TGTGCCAGCTCACCGCAAGGACAGTCCTACGAGCAGTACTTC.

Notes on this clone: The sample has other DNA sequences that encode this CDR3 too. V usage is TRBV4-1 and J usage is TRBJ2-3; no clear D. The V gene lost 0 bases and the J gene lost 7 bases, with 8 bases spanning the gap. The germline V gene encodes CDR1 MGHRA and CDR2 YSYEKL. The CDR3 length is 13 residues. CDR3 residues: CASSQEQPNTQYF. Written as DNA, the CDR3 is TGCGCCAGCAGCCAAGAACAACCAAATACGCAGTATTTT.

This chain joins TRBV25-1 and TRBJ1-4; D call uncertain. This CDR3 comprises 14 residues. The V end was cut by 5 bases, the J end by 5 bases, with 12 bases between. Looked up from germline, CDR1 is MGHDK and CDR2 is SYGVNS. Here the CDR3 DNA reads TGTGCCAGCAGTCGGTCCCAGAAGAATGAAAAACTGTTTTTT. It translates to CASSRSQKNEKLFF.